This TCR beta chain was recovered during a study of prognosis after radiotherapy for stage I lung cancer. Study background: Oligometastatic NSCLC after surgical resection of the primary tumor was present in five or six patients, while newly diagnosed primary stage I lung tumors were present in over eleven.

This clonotype was counted at least ten times. The CDR3 has 16 residues. Trimming removed 5 bases from V and 7 bases from J; junction bases left unmatched: 7. Germline CDR1 is SGHDN and CDR2 is FVKESK. Genomic DNA was subjected to two-round multiplex PCR for amplification of TCR beta CDR3. Amplification in first-round PCR relied on primers specific to each TRBV and TRBJ gene. TCRdb recomputed calls from the multiplex PCR reads with MiXCR, one row per CDR3 protein. The profile covers about 27,000 distinct CDR3 sequences, with roughly 46% appearing a single time and about 15% taken by the ten largest. This sequence was found in a donor older than 45 with non-small cell lung cancer. The chain couples TRBV14 to TRBJ2-2, with 13 bases lining up with TRBD2. The material was PBMCs, obtained before or after stereotactic body radiation therapy (not recorded which). In DNA, the CDR3 is TGTGCCAGCAGCATGACTAGCGGGGGGTCATTCGGGGAGCTGTTTTTT. Translation gives CASSMTSGGSFGELFF.